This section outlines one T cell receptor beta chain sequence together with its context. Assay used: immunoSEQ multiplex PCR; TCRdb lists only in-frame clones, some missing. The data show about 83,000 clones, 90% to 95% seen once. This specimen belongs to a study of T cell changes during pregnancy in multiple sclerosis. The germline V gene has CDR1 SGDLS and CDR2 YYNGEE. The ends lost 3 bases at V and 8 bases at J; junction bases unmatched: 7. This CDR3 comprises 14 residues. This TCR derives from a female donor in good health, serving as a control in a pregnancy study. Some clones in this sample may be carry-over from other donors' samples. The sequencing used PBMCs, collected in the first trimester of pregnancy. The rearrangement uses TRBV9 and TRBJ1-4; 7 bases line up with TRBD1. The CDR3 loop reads CASSAGTVGEKLFF. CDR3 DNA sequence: TGTGCCAGCAGCGCGGGGACAGTTGGGGAAAAACTGTTTTTT.